The rows below give T cell receptor beta chains drawn from one sample of a study of CXCR3-negative and CXCR3-positive naive CD8 T cells. TCRdb re-called the 5' RACE reads and catalogs CDR3 proteins one per entry, DNA excluded. This listing includes approximately 59,000 distinct CDR3 sequences. Sequences were obtained from naive CXCR3+ CD8+ T cells from blood. The source of these receptors is a human donor in good health. Some clones in this sample may be carry-over from other donors' samples. Both conserved end residues are part of each CDR3.

v_gene	j_gene	CDR3aa
TRBV4-3	TRBJ2-3	CASSQDISGGYTDTQYF
TRBV20-1	TRBJ1-1	CSAKVHWGTEAFF
TRBV6-2/TRBV6-3	TRBJ2-7	CASSYSGQGTRYEQYF
TRBV5-1	TRBJ2-3	CAVGGILSTDTQYF
TRBV27	TRBJ2-1	CASSYGTGVYNEQFF
TRBV10-3	TRBJ1-2	CAISETEGHYGYTF
TRBV29-1	TRBJ2-7	CSVEVRDRHSYEQYF
TRBV4-3	TRBJ2-7	CASSRETGNSYEQYF
TRBV5-1	TRBJ2-7	CASSEGQGTRGYEQYF
TRBV29-1	TRBJ2-1	CSQRGTSSYEQFF
TRBV4-1	TRBJ2-4	CASSLRIGGEDGIQYF
TRBV7-9	TRBJ2-5	CASIGRSLRGSTKETQYF
TRBV20-1	TRBJ2-3	CSAFRLAATSTDTQYF
TRBV7-3	TRBJ1-2	CASSRRGNYGYTF
TRBV19	TRBJ2-1	CASSKGQDTYNEQFF
TRBV14	TRBJ2-7	CASRRQITQGEQYF
TRBV4-1	TRBJ2-5	CASSQEGPGPLQETQYF
TRBV20-1	TRBJ2-5	CSARDRRGGLETQYF
TRBV29-1	TRBJ2-5	CSVEEDLRETQYF
TRBV9	TRBJ2-7	CASSVGGTITYEQYF
TRBV5-1	TRBJ2-1	CASSLEASGTHEQFF
TRBV20-1	TRBJ2-7	CSARPLNRDLVYEQYF
TRBV20-1	TRBJ2-5	CSARDRDRVLETQYF
TRBV7-6	TRBJ2-3	CASSSPRDTQYF
TRBV20-1	TRBJ2-1	CSAYSDRGGPNEQFF
TRBV29-1	TRBJ2-7	CSVSDSYEQYF
TRBV25-1	TRBJ2-3	CASRPKLAGGTDTQYF